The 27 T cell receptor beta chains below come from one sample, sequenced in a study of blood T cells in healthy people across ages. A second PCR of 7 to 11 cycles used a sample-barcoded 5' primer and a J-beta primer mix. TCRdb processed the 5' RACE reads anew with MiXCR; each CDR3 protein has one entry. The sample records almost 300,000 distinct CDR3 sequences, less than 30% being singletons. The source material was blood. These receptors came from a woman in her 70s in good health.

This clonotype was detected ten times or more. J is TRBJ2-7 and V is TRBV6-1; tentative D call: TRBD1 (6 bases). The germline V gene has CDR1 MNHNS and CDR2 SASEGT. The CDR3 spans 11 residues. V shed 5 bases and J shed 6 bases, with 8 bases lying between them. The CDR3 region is CASSTGPEQYF. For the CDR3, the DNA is TGTGCCAGCAGTACAGGGCCCGAGCAGTACTTC.

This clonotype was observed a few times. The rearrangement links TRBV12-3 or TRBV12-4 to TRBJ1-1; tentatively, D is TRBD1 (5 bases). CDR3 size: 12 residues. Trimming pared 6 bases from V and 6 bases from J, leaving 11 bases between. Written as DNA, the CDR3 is TGTGCCAGCAGAAATAGCAGGGCTGAAGCTTTCTTT. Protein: CASRNSRAEAFF.

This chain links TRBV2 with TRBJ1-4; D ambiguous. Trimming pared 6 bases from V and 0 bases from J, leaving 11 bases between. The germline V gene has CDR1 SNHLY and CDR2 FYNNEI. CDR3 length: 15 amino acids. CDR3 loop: CASRASPSTNEKLFF. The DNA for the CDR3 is TGTGCCAGCAGGGCCAGCCCCTCAACTAATGAAAAACTGTTTTTT.

The CDR3 nucleotides are TGTGCCAGCAGCCTGGACCTTCCCGGGCGGAACAATGAGCAGTTCTTC. As protein: CASSLDLPGRNNEQFF. V gene TRBV7-3 combines with J gene TRBJ2-1, with D unclear. CDR3 length equals 16 residues. V was shortened by 5 bases and J by 5 bases, with 19 bases between the two germline ends. Germline-derived CDR1 and CDR2 are SGHTA and FQGTGA.

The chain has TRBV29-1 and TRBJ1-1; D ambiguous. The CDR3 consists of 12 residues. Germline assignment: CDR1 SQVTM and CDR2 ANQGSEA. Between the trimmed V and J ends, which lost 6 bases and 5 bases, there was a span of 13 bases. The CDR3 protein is CSVSLKRTEAFF. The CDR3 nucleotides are TGCAGCGTCTCCCTAAAGAGAACTGAAGCTTTCTTT.

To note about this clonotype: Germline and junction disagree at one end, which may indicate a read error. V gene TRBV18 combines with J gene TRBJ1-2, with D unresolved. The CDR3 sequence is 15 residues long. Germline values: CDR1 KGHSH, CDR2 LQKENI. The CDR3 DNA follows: TGCGCCAGCTCACCAGTTGTTAACAATTACTATGGCTACACCTTC. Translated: CASSPVVNNYYGYTF. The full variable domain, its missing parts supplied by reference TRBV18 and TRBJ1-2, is NAGVMQNPRHLVRRRGQEARLRCSPMKGHSHVYWYRQLPEEGLKFMVYLQKENIIDESGMPKERFSAEFPKEGPSILRIQQVVRGDSAAYFCASSPVVNNYYGYTFGSGTRLTVV.

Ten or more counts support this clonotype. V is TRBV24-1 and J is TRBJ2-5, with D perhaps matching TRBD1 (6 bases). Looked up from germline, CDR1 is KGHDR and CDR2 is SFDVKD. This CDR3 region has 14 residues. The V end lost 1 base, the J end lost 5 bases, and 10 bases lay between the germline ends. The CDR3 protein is CATSDLQGPETQYF. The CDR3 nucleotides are TGTGCCACCAGTGATTTACAGGGTCCTGAGACCCAGTACTTC.

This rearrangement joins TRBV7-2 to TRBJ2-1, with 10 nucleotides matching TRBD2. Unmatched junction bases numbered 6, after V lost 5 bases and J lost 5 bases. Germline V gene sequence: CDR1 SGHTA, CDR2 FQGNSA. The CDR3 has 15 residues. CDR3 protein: CASSPHGLADNEQFF. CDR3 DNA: TGTGCCAGCAGCCCACACGGACTAGCGGACAATGAGCAGTTCTTC.

The CDR3 sequence: CSASPRRTSGGQETQYF. CDR3 bases: TGCAGTGCTAGCCCCCGACGGACTAGCGGGGGTCAAGAGACCCAGTACTTC. J is TRBJ2-5 and V is TRBV20-1; 13 nucleotides align to TRBD2. Trimming at V came to 3 bases and at J to 2 bases, leaving 9 bases not matched to a gene. CDR3 length: 17 amino acids. Per germline, CDR1 DFQATT and CDR2 SNEGSKA (reference sequence).

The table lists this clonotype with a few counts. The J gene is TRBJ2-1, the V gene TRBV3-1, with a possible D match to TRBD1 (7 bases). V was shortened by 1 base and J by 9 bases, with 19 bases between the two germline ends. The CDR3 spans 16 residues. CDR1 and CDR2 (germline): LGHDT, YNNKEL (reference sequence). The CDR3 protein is CASSQVKRQGLFEQFF. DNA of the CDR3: TGTGCCAGCAGCCAAGTCAAGAGACAGGGACTTTTTGAGCAGTTCTTC.

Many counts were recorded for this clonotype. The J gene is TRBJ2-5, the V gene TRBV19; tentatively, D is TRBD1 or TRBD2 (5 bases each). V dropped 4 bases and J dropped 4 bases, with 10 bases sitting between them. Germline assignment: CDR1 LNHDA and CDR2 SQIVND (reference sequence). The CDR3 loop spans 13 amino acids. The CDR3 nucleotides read TGTGCCAGTAGTACCCTGAGGGGAGAGACCCAGTACTTC. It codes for CASSTLRGETQYF.

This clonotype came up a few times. CDR3 DNA sequence: TGTGCCAGCTCAAAAGGGGGAGGTCTACAAAATGAGCAGTTCTTC. Translated: CASSKGGGLQNEQFF. V is TRBV18 and J is TRBJ2-1; D is tentatively TRBD1 or TRBD2 (6 bases each). V lost 5 bases to trimming and J lost 7 bases, with 18 bases between them. The CDR3 loop spans 15 amino acids. Germline CDR1 KGHSH, CDR2 LQKENI. Full variable domain (missing parts from reference TRBV18 and TRBJ2-1): NAGVMQNPRHLVRRRGQEARLRCSPMKGHSHVYWYRQLPEEGLKFMVYLQKENIIDESGMPKERFSAEFPKEGPSILRIQQVVRGDSAAYFCASSKGGGLQNEQFFGPGTRLTVL.

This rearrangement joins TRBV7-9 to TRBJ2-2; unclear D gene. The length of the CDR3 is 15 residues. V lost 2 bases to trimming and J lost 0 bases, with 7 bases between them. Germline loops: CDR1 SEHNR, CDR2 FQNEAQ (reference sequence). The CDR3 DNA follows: TGTGCCAGCAGCTTACTAGGCGCGAACACCGGGGAGCTGTTTTTT. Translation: CASSLLGANTGELFF.

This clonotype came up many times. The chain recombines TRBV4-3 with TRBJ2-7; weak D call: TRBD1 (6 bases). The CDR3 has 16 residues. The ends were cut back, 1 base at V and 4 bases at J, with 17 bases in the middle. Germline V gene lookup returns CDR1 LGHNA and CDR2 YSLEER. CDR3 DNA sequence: TGCGCCAGCAGCCAAGTAAAGGGGACATTGTATTACGAGCAGTACTTC. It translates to CASSQVKGTLYYEQYF.

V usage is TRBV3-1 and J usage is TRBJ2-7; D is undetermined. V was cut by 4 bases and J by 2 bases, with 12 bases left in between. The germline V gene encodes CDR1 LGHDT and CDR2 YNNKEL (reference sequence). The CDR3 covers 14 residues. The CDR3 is CASSPHGVAYEQYF. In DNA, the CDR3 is TGTGCCAGCAGCCCCCATGGGGTTGCCTACGAGCAGTACTTC.

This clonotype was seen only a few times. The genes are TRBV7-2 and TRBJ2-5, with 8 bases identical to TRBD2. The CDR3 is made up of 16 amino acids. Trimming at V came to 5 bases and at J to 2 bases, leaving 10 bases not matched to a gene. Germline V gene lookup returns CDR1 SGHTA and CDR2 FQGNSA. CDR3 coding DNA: TGTGCCAGCAGCCTAAAGCGGGGGAACTTACAAGAGACCCAGTACTTC. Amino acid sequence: CASSLKRGNLQETQYF.

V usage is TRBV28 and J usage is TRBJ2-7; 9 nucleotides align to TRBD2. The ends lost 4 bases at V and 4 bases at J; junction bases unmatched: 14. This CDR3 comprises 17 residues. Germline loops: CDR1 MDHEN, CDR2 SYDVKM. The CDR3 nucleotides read TGTGCCAGCAGTTCGGCTAGCGGGATTAGCCGGGGATACGAGCAGTACTTC. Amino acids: CASSSASGISRGYEQYF.

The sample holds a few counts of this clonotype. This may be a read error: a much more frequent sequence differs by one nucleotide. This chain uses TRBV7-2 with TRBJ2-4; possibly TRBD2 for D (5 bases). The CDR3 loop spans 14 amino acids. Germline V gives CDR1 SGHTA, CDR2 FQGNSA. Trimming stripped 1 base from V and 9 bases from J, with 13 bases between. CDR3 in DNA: TGTGCCAGCAGCTTAGGACGGGGTTCGGCCATTCAGTACTTC. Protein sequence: CASSLGRGSAIQYF.

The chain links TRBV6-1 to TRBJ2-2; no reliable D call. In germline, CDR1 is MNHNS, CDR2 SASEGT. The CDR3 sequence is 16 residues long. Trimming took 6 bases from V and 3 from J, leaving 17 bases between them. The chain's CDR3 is CASSPGHPPDTGELFF. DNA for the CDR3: TGTGCCAGCAGCCCCGGGCACCCACCAGACACCGGGGAGCTGTTTTTT.

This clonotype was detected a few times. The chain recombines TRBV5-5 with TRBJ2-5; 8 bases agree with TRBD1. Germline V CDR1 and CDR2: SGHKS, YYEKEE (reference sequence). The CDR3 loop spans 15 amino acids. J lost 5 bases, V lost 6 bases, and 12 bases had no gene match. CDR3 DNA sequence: TGTGCCAGCAAGCCACGACAGGGGTATGAGGAGACCCAGTACTTC. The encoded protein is CASKPRQGYEETQYF.

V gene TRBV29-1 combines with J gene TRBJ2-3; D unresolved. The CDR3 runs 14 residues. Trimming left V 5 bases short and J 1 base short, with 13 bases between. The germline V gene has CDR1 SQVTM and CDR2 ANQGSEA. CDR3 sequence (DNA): TGCAGCGTTTGGGCCACGGTGGGCACAGATACGCAGTATTTT. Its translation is CSVWATVGTDTQYF.

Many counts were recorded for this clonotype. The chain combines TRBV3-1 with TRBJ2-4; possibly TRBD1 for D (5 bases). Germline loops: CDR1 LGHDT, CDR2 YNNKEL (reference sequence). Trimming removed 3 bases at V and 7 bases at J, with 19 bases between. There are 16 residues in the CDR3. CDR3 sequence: CASSQITQGLDNIQYF. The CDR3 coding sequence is TGTGCCAGCAGCCAGATTACCCAGGGTCTTGACAACATTCAGTACTTC.

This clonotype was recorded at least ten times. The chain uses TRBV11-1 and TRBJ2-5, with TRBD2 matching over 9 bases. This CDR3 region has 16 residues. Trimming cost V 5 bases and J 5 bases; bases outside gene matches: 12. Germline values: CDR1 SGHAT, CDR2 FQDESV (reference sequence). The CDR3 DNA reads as TGTGCCAGCAGCCCAATGCGCGGGAGGGCCAGCGAGACCCAGTACTTC. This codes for CASSPMRGRASETQYF.

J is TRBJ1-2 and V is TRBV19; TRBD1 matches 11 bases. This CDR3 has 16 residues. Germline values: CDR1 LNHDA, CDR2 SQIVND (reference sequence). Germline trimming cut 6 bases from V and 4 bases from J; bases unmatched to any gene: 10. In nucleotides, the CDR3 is TGTGCCAGTAGCCCAGGGGACAGGGGGACGCCCTATGGCTACACCTTC. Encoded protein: CASSPGDRGTPYGYTF.

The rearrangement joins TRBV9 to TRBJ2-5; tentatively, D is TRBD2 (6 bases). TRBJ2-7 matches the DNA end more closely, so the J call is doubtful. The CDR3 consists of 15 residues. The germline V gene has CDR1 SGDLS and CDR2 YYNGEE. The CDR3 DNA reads TGTGCCAGCAGCGTAGACCGGGGGAGCTCCTACGAGCAGTACTTC. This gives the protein CASSVDRGSSYEQYF.

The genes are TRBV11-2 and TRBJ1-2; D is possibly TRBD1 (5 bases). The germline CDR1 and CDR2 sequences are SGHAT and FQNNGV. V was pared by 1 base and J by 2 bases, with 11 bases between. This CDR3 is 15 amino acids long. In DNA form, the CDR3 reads TGTGCCAGCAGCTTAGGGACACTGATGAACTATGGCTACACCTTC. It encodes CASSLGTLMNYGYTF.

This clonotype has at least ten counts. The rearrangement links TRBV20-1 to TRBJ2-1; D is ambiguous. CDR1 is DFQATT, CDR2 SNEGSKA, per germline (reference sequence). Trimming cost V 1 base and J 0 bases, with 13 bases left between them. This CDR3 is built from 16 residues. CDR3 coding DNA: TGCAGTGCTAGAGTGATCGGATCGAGCTCCTACAATGAGCAGTTCTTC. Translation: CSARVIGSSSYNEQFF.